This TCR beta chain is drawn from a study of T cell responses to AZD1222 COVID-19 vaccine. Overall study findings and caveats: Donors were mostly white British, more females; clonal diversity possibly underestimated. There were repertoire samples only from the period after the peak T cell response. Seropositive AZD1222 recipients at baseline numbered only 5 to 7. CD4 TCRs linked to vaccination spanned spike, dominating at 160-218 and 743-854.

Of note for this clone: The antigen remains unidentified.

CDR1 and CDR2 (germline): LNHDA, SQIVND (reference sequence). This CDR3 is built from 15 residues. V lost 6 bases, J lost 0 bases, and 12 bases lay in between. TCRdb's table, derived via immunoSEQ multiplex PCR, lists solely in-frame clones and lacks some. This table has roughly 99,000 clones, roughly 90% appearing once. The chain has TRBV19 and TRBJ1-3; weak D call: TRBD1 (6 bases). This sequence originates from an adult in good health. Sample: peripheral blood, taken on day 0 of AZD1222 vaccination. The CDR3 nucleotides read TGTGCCAGTAGCCGGACAGTGTACTCTGGAAACACCATATATTTT. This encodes CASSRTVYSGNTIYF. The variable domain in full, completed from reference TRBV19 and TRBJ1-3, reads DGGITQSPKYLFRKEGQNVTLSCEQNLNHDAMYWYRQDPGQGLRLIYYSQIVNDFQKGDIAEGYSVSREKKESFPLTVTSAQKNPTAFYLCASSRTVYSGNTIYFGEGSWLTVV.